Below, 31 T cell receptor beta chains from the same sample are listed, as sequenced in a study of regulatory T cells in long-lasting Graves disease. The time point: newly diagnosed GD, antithyroid drugs for less than 3 months. PBMCs were the source of the RNA used for TCR sequencing. Sequencing libraries for TCR beta were prepared with iRepertoire HTBI primers and Arm-PCR of CDR3 regions. TCRdb used MiXCR to reprocess the multiplex PCR reads, holding one entry per CDR3 protein. The table records around 450,000 distinct CDR3 sequences, approximately 15% of them present only once. The same sample was also studied in work on T cells in Graves' hyperthyroidism and ophthalmopathy.

Sequencing used peripheral blood mononuclear cells (PBMCs), obtained at new diagnosis, from a patient treated with antithyroid drugs. These receptors were taken from a middle-aged woman with Graves disease.

CDR3 in amino acids: CSANTIGQAANYGYTF. The CDR3 nucleotides read TGCAGTGCCAACACAATTGGACAGGCGGCTAACTATGGCTACACCTTC. This rearrangement joins TRBV20-1 to TRBJ1-2, with 7 bases fitting TRBD1. CDR3 length equals 16 residues. Looked up from germline, CDR1 is DFQATT and CDR2 is SNEGSKA (reference sequence). V was clipped by 6 bases and J by 0 bases; unmatched bases: 13.

This clonotype showed up many times. This sequence joins TRBV7-9 and TRBJ2-1, with 7 bases that match TRBD1. J was trimmed by 3 bases and V by 5 bases; bases with no gene match: 7. Germline assignment: CDR1 SEHNR and CDR2 FQNEAQ (reference sequence). The CDR3 is made up of 15 amino acids. The CDR3 loop reads CASSLSDRFYNEQFF. In DNA, the CDR3 is TGTGCCAGCAGCCTATCGGACAGGTTCTACAATGAGCAGTTCTTC.

This clonotype was seen repeatedly, ten times or more. The chain has TRBV12-3 or TRBV12-4 and TRBJ2-3; TRBD2 matches at 8 bases. Germline trimming cut 7 bases from V and 4 bases from J; bases unmatched to any gene: 7. CDR3 size: 14 residues. The CDR3 DNA follows: TGTGCCAGCAATCTCCCGGGAGGGGCAGATACGCAGTATTTT. It yields the protein CASNLPGGADTQYF.

This clonotype was seen repeatedly, ten times or more. This chain connects TRBV27 to TRBJ1-3; D may be TRBD1 (5 bases). CDR1 and CDR2 (germline): MNHEY, SMNVEV (reference sequence). CDR3 length: 15 amino acids. Trimming removed 0 bases from V and 4 bases from J, with 10 bases in between. CDR3 residues: CASSLSRGVGNTIYF. CDR3 bases: TGTGCCAGCAGTTTATCGCGGGGGGTGGGAAACACCATATATTTT.

This clonotype has just a few counts. The chain employs TRBV28 and TRBJ2-7; D is possibly TRBD1 (5 bases). Trimming left V 3 bases short and J 5 bases short, with 17 bases between. Germline V gene data show CDR1 as MDHEN and CDR2 as SYDVKM. The CDR3 loop spans 15 amino acids. CDR3 in DNA: TGTGCCAGCAGTTTCCCCGATCGACAGACGGACGAGCAGTACTTC. This sequence encodes CASSFPDRQTDEQYF.

CDR3 amino acids: CASSSHRRDTQYF. As DNA, the CDR3 is TGTGCCAGCAGCTCACACCGCCGGGATACGCAGTATTTT. The gene calls are TRBV11-3 and TRBJ2-3; D gene ambiguous. The length of the CDR3 is 13 residues. Germline V gene sequence: CDR1 SGHNT, CDR2 YENEEA. The V end lost 4 bases, the J end lost 6 bases, and 11 bases lay between the germline ends. Full variable domain (remainder filled in from reference TRBV11-3 and TRBJ2-3): EAGVVQSPRYKIIEKKQPVAFWCNPISGHNTLYWYLQNLGQGPELLIRYENEEAVDDSQLPKDRFSAERLKGVDSTLKIQPAELGDSAVYLCASSSHRRDTQYFGPGTRLTVL.

This clonotype was recorded at least ten times. The V gene is TRBV6-5, the J gene TRBJ1-1; possible D gene TRBD1, 5 bases. The germline CDR1 and CDR2 sequences are MNHEY and SVGAGI. The V end was cut by 2 bases, the J end by 5 bases, with 18 bases between. The CDR3 contains 16 residues. The CDR3 DNA sequence: TGTGCCAGCAGTTACACCACCTGGACATTTCAAACTGAAGCTTTCTTT. This translates into CASSYTTWTFQTEAFF.

This clonotype was counted at least ten times. V is TRBV28 and J is TRBJ2-7; D is perhaps TRBD1 (6 bases). This CDR3 comprises 13 residues. With 1 base removed from V and 11 bases from J, the gap between germline ends came to 15 bases. Germline values: CDR1 MDHEN, CDR2 SYDVKM. CDR3 sequence reads: CASSLLAGDREYF. The CDR3 DNA reads as TGTGCCAGCAGTTTATTGGCAGGGGATCGGGAGTACTTC. The variable domain in full, completed from reference TRBV28 and TRBJ2-7, reads DVKVTQSSRYLVKRTGEKVFLECVQDMDHENMFWYRQDPGLGLRLIYFSYDVKMKEKGDIPEGYSVSREKKERFSLILESASTNQTSMYLCASSLLAGDREYFGPGTRLTVT.

This clonotype was observed at least ten times. The chain couples TRBV6-5 to TRBJ2-3; 9 positions agree with TRBD2. The CDR3 extends over 19 amino acids. V gave up 0 bases and J gave up 5 bases; unmatched junction bases: 15. CDR1 MNHEY and CDR2 SVGAGI come from the germline V gene. The CDR3 DNA is TGTGCCAGCAGTTACTCTCAAGTTTTGCGGGAGGGAGGGAGAGATACGCAGTATTTT. It encodes CASSYSQVLREGGRDTQYF.

This clonotype has only a few counts. CDR3 in DNA: TGTGCCAGCAGCTCCCGAAGAATGGTCGAGCAGTACTTC. This sequence encodes CASSSRRMVEQYF. The chain uses TRBV7-2 and TRBJ2-7; D ambiguous. There are 13 residues in the CDR3. Per the germline V gene, CDR1 is SGHTA and CDR2 is FQGNSA. V lost 4 bases and J 6 bases, leaving 13 bases between the germline ends.

This clonotype was observed at least ten times. This chain uses TRBV2 with TRBJ2-5; D not resolved. V was cut by 6 bases and J by 5 bases, with 13 bases left in between. The CDR3 is 13 amino acids. Germline CDR1 is SNHLY and CDR2 is FYNNEI. CDR3 nucleotides: TGTGCCAGCAGGGCTAGGACGTGGGAGACCCAGTACTTC. It is translated as CASRARTWETQYF.

About this clonotype itself: This clone may be a read error of a much larger clone one base away. The V gene is TRBV28, the J gene TRBJ1-2, with D possibly matching TRBD1 (5 bases). CDR3 length equals 11 residues. Per the germline V gene, CDR1 is MDHEN and CDR2 is SYDVKM. The CDR3 region is CSSRAPLGYTF. The CDR3 DNA sequence: TGTTCCAGCAGGGCCCCGTTGGGCTACACCTTC.

This clonotype was picked up a small number of times. V gene TRBV6-1 combines with J gene TRBJ1-5; possibly TRBD1 for D (6 bases). Germline V lookup: CDR1 MNHNS, CDR2 SASEGT. The V and J ends lost 10 bases and 5 bases respectively, with 18 bases between them. This CDR3 has 14 amino acids. The CDR3 loop reads CATCNKAGDQPQHF. The CDR3 DNA reads TGTGCCACCTGTAATAAGGCAGGGGATCAGCCCCAGCATTTT.

J is TRBJ1-1 and V is TRBV29-1; 7 nucleotides agree with TRBD1. Germline V gene data show CDR1 as SQVTM and CDR2 as ANQGSEA. Trimming took 6 bases from V and 4 from J; bases not matched to a gene: 5. The CDR3 length is 12 residues. The CDR3 loop reads CSVRQGFTEAFF. The CDR3 coding sequence is TGCAGCGTAAGACAGGGTTTCACTGAAGCTTTCTTT.

This clonotype was detected ten times or more. This chain uses TRBV5-1 with TRBJ2-7; 14 nucleotides line up with TRBD2. J was trimmed by 5 bases and V by 3 bases; bases with no gene match: 7. Germline CDR1 reads SGHRS; CDR2 reads YFSETQ. The CDR3 extends over 16 amino acids. The DNA of the CDR3 is TGCGCCAGCAGCTCCGGGACTAGCGGGAGTTTGGACGAGCAGTACTTC. Translated, it gives CASSSGTSGSLDEQYF. The complete variable domain, with remaining parts taken from reference TRBV5-1 and TRBJ2-7, reads KAGVTQTPRYLIKTRGQQVTLSCSPISGHRSVSWYQQTPGQGLQFLFEYFSETQRNKGNFPGRFSGRQFSNSRSEMNVSTLELGDSALYLCASSSGTSGSLDEQYFGPGTRLTVT.

This clonotype was seen a few times. J is TRBJ1-2 and V is TRBV29-1; TRBD1 matches at 11 bases. The CDR3 sequence is 14 residues long. V shed 5 bases and J 3 bases; nucleotides not matched to a gene: 5. Germline V gene data show CDR1 as SQVTM and CDR2 as ANQGSEA. In DNA form, the CDR3 reads TGCAGCGTTACGGACAGGGGGCCTGACTATGGCTACACCTTC. Amino acids: CSVTDRGPDYGYTF.

This clonotype was detected only a few times. Since the CDR3 does not end with the conserved phenylalanine or tryptophan, this likely comes from a read error. This rearrangement joins TRBV13 to TRBJ1-1; the D gene is possibly TRBD1 (6 bases). The CDR3 spans 13 residues. Deletions cut 6 bases from V and 2 bases from J, with 10 bases between. Germline V gene lookup returns CDR1 PRHDT and CDR2 FYEKMQ (reference sequence). The CDR3 here is CASRTGENTEAFS. CDR3 bases: TGTGCCAGCAGGACAGGCGAAAACACTGAAGCTTTCTCT.

This clonotype has at least ten counts. The CDR3 nucleotides read TGTGCCTGGAGCTCGAGACAGGGGACAGGGAGCAATCAGCCCCAGCATTTT. It translates to CAWSSRQGTGSNQPQHF. The chain uses TRBV30 and TRBJ1-5, with 9 nucleotides matching TRBD1. Germline lookup yields CDR1 GTSNPN and CDR2 SVGIG (reference sequence). Germline trimming cut 3 bases from V and 1 base from J; bases unmatched to any gene: 10. The CDR3 length is 17 residues.

In its sample, this clonotype was seen many times. The rearrangement links TRBV6-1 to TRBJ2-7, with TRBD2 identical over 9 bases. The germline V gene has CDR1 MNHNS and CDR2 SASEGT. The CDR3 has 12 amino acids. J lost 5 bases, V lost 8 bases, and 4 bases had no gene match. The DNA of the CDR3 is TGTGCCAGCCAGCGGGAGGCCCACGAGCAGTACTTC. The encoded protein is CASQREAHEQYF.

This clonotype was seen at least ten times. V usage is TRBV7-2 and J usage is TRBJ1-2; TRBD1 matches at 10 bases. The CDR3 runs 16 residues. V lost 3 bases to trimming and J lost 4 bases; unmatched junction nucleotides: 8. CDR1 SGHTA and CDR2 FQGNSA come from the germline V gene. The CDR3 is CASSLGQGLIRYGYTF. CDR3 DNA: TGTGCCAGCAGCTTGGGACAGGGGCTTATCCGCTATGGCTACACCTTC. Drawing the rest from reference TRBV7-2 and TRBJ1-2, the complete variable domain is GAGVSQSPSNKVTEKGKDVELRCDPISGHTALYWYRQSLGQGLEFLIYFQGNSAPDKSGLPSDRFSAERTGGSVSTLTIQRTQQEDSAVYLCASSLGQGLIRYGYTFGSGTRLTVV.

The J gene is TRBJ2-2, the V gene TRBV19; D ambiguous. Trimming left V 1 base short and J 7 bases short, with 10 bases between. This CDR3 spans 14 amino acids. From germline, CDR1 is LNHDA and CDR2 SQIVND (reference sequence). CDR3 protein: CASSIVSTVGELFF. The CDR3 DNA follows: TGTGCCAGTAGTATAGTTTCGACGGTCGGGGAGCTGTTTTTT.

The chain links TRBV3-1 to TRBJ1-1, with a possible D match to TRBD1 (5 bases). With 2 bases removed from V and 8 bases from J, the gap between germline ends came to 15 bases. Germline V gives CDR1 LGHDT, CDR2 YNNKEL (reference sequence). The CDR3 runs to 14 residues. CDR3 sequence reads: CASSQYDSRSEAFF. As DNA, the CDR3 is TGTGCCAGCAGCCAATATGACAGCCGATCGGAAGCTTTCTTT.

This clonotype was seen repeatedly, ten times or more. The J gene is TRBJ1-5, the V gene TRBV7-3; maybe TRBD1 (5 bases). V was pared by 5 bases and J by 4 bases, with 9 bases between. The CDR3 is 13 residues long. CDR1 SGHTA and CDR2 FQGTGA come from the germline V gene. DNA of the CDR3: TGTGCCAGCAGCCCACAGGCAAATCAGCCCCAGCATTTT. Amino acid sequence: CASSPQANQPQHF.

This chain joins TRBV19 and TRBJ2-1; 7 nucleotides line up with TRBD1. The CDR3 contains 13 residues. Trimming removed 11 bases from V and 5 bases from J; junction bases left unmatched: 9. Germline loops: CDR1 LNHDA, CDR2 SQIVND (reference sequence). Written as DNA, the CDR3 is TGTGCCGCAAGGACAGGCACGAACAATGAGCAGTTCTTC. Amino acid sequence: CAARTGTNNEQFF.

This clonotype has ten or more counts. The V and J genes are TRBV29-1 and TRBJ2-7, with 8 nucleotides matching TRBD1. Germline assignment: CDR1 SQVTM and CDR2 ANQGSEA. The CDR3 is made up of 14 amino acids. Trimming took 4 bases from V and 5 from J; bases not matched to a gene: 10. In nucleotides, the CDR3 is TGCAGCGTTGCGGTGGCAGGGGGCGGCGACGAGCAGTACTTC. Protein sequence: CSVAVAGGGDEQYF.

Only a few counts were recorded for this clonotype. J is TRBJ2-1 and V is TRBV7-9; TRBD2 aligns across 11 bases. The CDR3 covers 16 residues. Per germline, CDR1 SEHNR and CDR2 FQNEAQ (reference sequence). Trimming took 3 bases from V and 5 from J; bases not matched to a gene: 6. The CDR3 coding sequence is TGTGCCAGCAGCTTTGTAGCGGGAGGGCCCCACAATGAGCAGTTCTTC. Protein: CASSFVAGGPHNEQFF.

This clonotype came up many times. This chain links TRBV7-2 with TRBJ2-7; D is tentatively TRBD1 or TRBD2 (5 bases each). Trimming removed 5 bases from V and 0 bases from J, with 14 bases in between. CDR1 and CDR2 from the germline V gene are SGHTA and FQGNSA. This CDR3 spans 15 amino acids. The CDR3 nucleotides read TGTGCCAGCAGCGAAGAGGGGTGGTACTCCTACGAGCAGTACTTC. Its translation: CASSEEGWYSYEQYF. Full variable domain (outside the CDR3, taken from reference TRBV7-2 and TRBJ2-7): GAGVSQSPSNKVTEKGKDVELRCDPISGHTALYWYRQSLGQGLEFLIYFQGNSAPDKSGLPSDRFSAERTGGSVSTLTIQRTQQEDSAVYLCASSEEGWYSYEQYFGPGTRLTVT.

This clonotype was observed at least ten times. Here the CDR3 reads CASSRARSSYNEQFF. The CDR3, as DNA: TGTGCCAGCAGCCGGGCGAGAAGCTCCTACAATGAGCAGTTCTTC. The chain uses TRBV27 and TRBJ2-1, with unresolved D. Germline V gene data show CDR1 as MNHEY and CDR2 as SMNVEV (reference sequence). V was shortened by 6 bases and J by 0 bases, with 12 bases between the two germline ends. This CDR3 has 15 residues.

This clonotype was observed a handful of times. The chain carries TRBV28 and TRBJ2-7, with D hard to call. Germline values: CDR1 MDHEN, CDR2 SYDVKM. Deletions cut 4 bases from V and 2 bases from J, with 12 bases between. The CDR3 has 14 amino acids. DNA of the CDR3: TGTGCCAGCAGTTCAGGAGAGCAAACCTACGAGCAGTACTTC. This encodes CASSSGEQTYEQYF.

This clonotype showed up just a few times. The chain uses TRBV7-8 and TRBJ1-2; D unresolved. Trimming took 5 bases from V and 9 from J, leaving 13 bases between them. The CDR3 covers 12 residues. Looked up from germline, CDR1 is SGHVS and CDR2 is FQNEAQ. The chain's CDR3 is CASSLLIASYTF. The CDR3 bases are TGTGCCAGCAGCCTACTCATAGCGAGCTACACCTTC.

The chain joins TRBV4-1 to TRBJ1-2, with D hard to call. There are 14 residues in the CDR3. V was clipped by 1 base and J by 2 bases, with 8 bases between them. Germline V CDR1 and CDR2: MGHRA, YSYEKL. The CDR3 DNA reads as TGCGCCAGCAGCCAAGTTCTAGGGAACTATGGCTACACCTTC. Protein product: CASSQVLGNYGYTF.